This T cell receptor (beta chain) was sequenced in a study of cytomegalovirus exposure and HLA in healthy donors. As regards this clone: Antigen: not known.

Sequencing was performed with immunoSEQ multiplex PCR; in TCRdb, only in-frame clones are kept and a portion is missing. The table records roughly 45,000 clones, around nine tenths of them present only once. Germline loops: CDR1 SNHLY, CDR2 FYNNEI. With 8 bases clipped from V and 3 bases from J, the junction kept 14 bases outside the gene matches. The CDR3 is 16 residues long. Study observations and caveats: In vitro testing confirmed a few CMV-associated chains as specific for CMV antigens. Cytomegalovirus status was reportedly diagnosed by the classifier with high specificity and sensitivity. The majority of TCR sequences were rare, yet some public TCRs appeared in many donors. The listing of 150 or so TCR beta chains classed them as cytomegalovirus-associated.

Sequenced: PBMCs. The chain has TRBV2 and TRBJ1-2; 8 bases are a match to TRBD1. This clonotype was obtained from a man between 18 and 29 years old in good health and CMV-seronegative. CDR3 residues: CASGYGSDRVDYGYTF. The CDR3, as DNA: TGTGCCAGCGGATACGGTTCGGACAGGGTTGACTATGGCTACACCTTC.